This T cell receptor beta chain was sequenced in a study of T cells in localized non-small cell lung cancer. Some clones are missing from TCRdb's copy, which holds only in-frame ones; the method was immunoSEQ multiplex PCR. The repertoire holds more than 10,000 clones, with roughly 84% as singletons. CDR3 length equals 14 residues. The germline gives CDR1 SGHTA, CDR2 FQGTGA. J was trimmed by 1 base and V by 6 bases; bases with no gene match: 4. Source: peripheral blood, taken before any cancer treatment. The V gene is TRBV7-3, the J gene TRBJ2-5, with 8 positions matching TRBD2. This receptor was taken from a male donor older than 55 with stage III lung adenocarcinoma. CDR3 region: CASRMAGGQETQYF. The CDR3 coding sequence is TGTGCCAGCAGGATGGCGGGGGGCCAAGAGACCCAGTACTTC.